The 14 T cell receptor beta chains below were found in one sample sequenced in a study of human CD8 memory T cell subsets. Libraries targeted TCR beta using 5' RACE with UMIs. From the 5' RACE reads, TCRdb lists one entry per CDR3 protein and no DNA. The ten most abundant clones cover about 14% of a sample with some 11,000 distinct CDR3 sequences. The sequenced sample consisted of CD8+ T cells from PBMCs. These receptors came from a human donor in good health.

The chain has TRBV29-1 and TRBJ2-7; TCRdb returns TRBD2, unconfirmable since there is no DNA. The CDR3 spans 13 residues. Germline-derived CDR1 and CDR2 are SQVTM and ANQGSEA. This CDR3 is CSVETSGRYEQYF.

The V call is TRBV4-1, the J call TRBJ2-1. The CDR3 runs 14 residues. Germline V gives CDR1 MGHRA, CDR2 YSYEKL. The CDR3: CASSLEGTYNEQFF.

Considering frequency, this clonotype is medium-sized. This rearrangement joins TRBV12-3 or TRBV12-4 to TRBJ2-5; TCRdb gives TRBD1 as the D gene, but with no DNA this cannot be confirmed. CDR3 length: 15 amino acids. CDR3 sequence: CASSPKVGDGETQYF.

Here the CDR3 reads CASSLYLWTDNYGYTF. The chain joins TRBV5-6 to TRBJ1-2; TCRdb's assignment of TRBD1 cannot be checked, as there is no DNA. Germline V gene sequence: CDR1 SGHDT, CDR2 YYEEEE. CDR3 length: 16 residues. The whole variable domain, remainder taken from reference TRBV5-6 and TRBJ1-2, is DAGVTQSPTHLIKTRGQQVTLRCSPKSGHDTVSWYQQALGQGPQFIFQYYEEEERQRGNFPDRFSGHQFPNYSSELNVNALLLGDSALYLCASSLYLWTDNYGYTFGSGTRLTVV.

The V gene is TRBV5-5, the J gene TRBJ2-7; TCRdb names TRBD2, which stays unverified in the absence of DNA. This CDR3 is built from 15 residues. Germline values: CDR1 SGHKS, CDR2 YYEKEE (reference sequence). CDR3 sequence reads: CASSWGTPSLYEQYF.

The J gene is TRBJ1-1, the V gene TRBV5-5. This CDR3 is 12 amino acids long. CDR1 is SGHKS and CDR2 is YYEKEE in the germline V gene (reference sequence). The CDR3 region is CASSLSRTEAFF.

The chain joins TRBV28 to TRBJ2-7. The CDR3 contains 14 residues. Germline CDR1 and CDR2: MDHEN and SYDVKM. This CDR3 is CASSFQGIAYEQYF.

This clonotype is identified as medium-sized (0.01 to 0.1%) from frequency. The gene calls are TRBV5-1 and TRBJ1-1; the TCRdb call, TRBD1, lacks DNA for checking. The CDR3 totals 15 residues. Germline V lookup: CDR1 SGHRS, CDR2 YFSETQ. CDR3 sequence: CASSLGPGGETEAFF. Supplemented by reference TRBV5-1 and TRBJ1-1, the full variable domain reads KAGVTQTPRYLIKTRGQQVTLSCSPISGHRSVSWYQQTPGQGLQFLFEYFSETQRNKGNFPGRFSGRQFSNSRSEMNVSTLELGDSALYLCASSLGPGGETEAFFGQGTRLTVV.

This clonotype is labeled medium-sized based on frequency. V usage is TRBV7-9 and J usage is TRBJ2-7. CDR1 is SEHNR and CDR2 is FQNEAQ in the germline V gene (reference sequence). CDR3 length: 12 amino acids. CDR3: CASSLGVNEQYF.

The V call is TRBV7-9, the J call TRBJ2-3. The CDR3 extends over 18 amino acids. CDR1 and CDR2 from the germline V gene are SEHNR and FQNEAQ (reference sequence). CDR3 amino acids: CASSLFFGEDHSTDTQYF.

The V and J genes are TRBV6-1 and TRBJ1-2; TCRdb indicates TRBD1, and absent DNA this call remains unverified. Germline lookup yields CDR1 MNHNS and CDR2 SASEGT. CDR3 length: 12 amino acids. This CDR3 is CASRVDRGGYTF.

This chain uses TRBV5-1 with TRBJ1-2; there is no DNA to check the TCRdb D call of TRBD1. Germline values: CDR1 SGHRS, CDR2 YFSETQ. The CDR3 consists of 14 residues. CDR3 residues: CASSAGTNMYGYTF.

CDR3 protein: CASSLEGIGELFF. The J gene is TRBJ2-2, the V gene TRBV7-8; TCRdb returns TRBD1, unconfirmable since there is no DNA. The CDR3 consists of 13 residues. CDR1 SGHVS and CDR2 FQNEAQ come from the germline V gene.

This sequence joins TRBV9 and TRBJ2-5; absent DNA, TCRdb's TRBD1 call cannot be checked. The CDR3 covers 17 residues. Germline values: CDR1 SGDLS, CDR2 YYNGEE. The CDR3 spells CASSLTPVVNLEETQYF. The entire variable domain, with the rest obtained from reference TRBV9 and TRBJ2-5, is as follows: DSGVTQTPKHLITATGQRVTLRCSPRSGDLSVYWYQQSLDQGLQFLIQYYNGEERAKGNILERFSAQQFPDLHSELNLSSLELGDSALYFCASSLTPVVNLEETQYFGPGTRLLVL.